This TCR beta chain was retrieved from a study of Ad26.COV2.S vaccination and SARS-CoV-2 variants. On the study more broadly: Donor joined the COV1001 Ad26.COV2.S trial arm. Intramuscular Ad26.COV2.S doses were given once or twice, 56 days apart. General study points: Substantial post-vaccination breadth of spike-specific CD8+ and CD4+ T cell responses was reported.

About this clone itself: Its antigen is unknown.

Assay used: immunoSEQ multiplex PCR; TCRdb lists only in-frame clones, some missing. The profile covers a few hundred thousand clones, with about nine tenths appearing a single time and roughly 4.3% taken by the ten largest. Indicated treatment: some 20 received Ad26.COV2.S at low or high dose, single or two shots; about 5 received placebo; per-sample allocation not given. Day 63 after the first vaccine or placebo injection was the time point for sampling. An adult of 18-55 years in Boston served as donor. CDR1 MNHNS and CDR2 SASEGT come from the germline V gene. CDR3 size: 14 residues. V lost 1 base and J 5 bases, leaving 9 bases between the germline ends.

V gene TRBV6-1 combines with J gene TRBJ1-5; D unclear. The origin of this receptor is a person aged 18-65 years who received the Ad26.COV2.S COVID-19 vaccine or a placebo. The sample in question was peripheral blood, obtained in a trial of Ad26.COV2.S vaccine versus placebo. CDR3: CASSEGAGHQPQHF. CDR3 nucleotides: TGTGCCAGCAGTGAAGGGGCAGGCCATCAGCCCCAGCATTTT.